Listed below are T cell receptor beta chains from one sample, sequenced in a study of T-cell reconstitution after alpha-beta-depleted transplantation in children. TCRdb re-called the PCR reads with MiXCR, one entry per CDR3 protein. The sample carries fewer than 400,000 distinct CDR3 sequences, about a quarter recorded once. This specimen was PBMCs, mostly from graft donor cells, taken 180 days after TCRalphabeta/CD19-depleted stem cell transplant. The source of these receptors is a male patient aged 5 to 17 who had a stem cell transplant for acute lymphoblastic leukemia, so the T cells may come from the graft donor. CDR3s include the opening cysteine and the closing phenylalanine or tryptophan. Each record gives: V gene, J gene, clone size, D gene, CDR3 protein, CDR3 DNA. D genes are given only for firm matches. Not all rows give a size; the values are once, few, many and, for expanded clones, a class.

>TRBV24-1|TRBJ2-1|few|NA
CATSDGVRGHEQFF
TGTGCCACCAGTGATGGCGTCAGGGGTCATGAGCAGTTCTTC
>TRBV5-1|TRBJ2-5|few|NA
CASSLMVSAVQETQYF
TGCGCCAGCAGCTTGATGGTTTCGGCGGTACAAGAGACCCAGTACTTC
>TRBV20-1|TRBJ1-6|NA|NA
CSAGRLGTRNSPLHF
TGCAGTGCTGGGAGGTTGGGGACACGCAATTCACCCCTCCACTTT
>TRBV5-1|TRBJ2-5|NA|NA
CASAPEFQETQYF
TGCGCCAGCGCGCCAGAGTTCCAAGAGACCCAGTACTTC
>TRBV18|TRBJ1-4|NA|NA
CASSPRQGAPNEKLFF
TGTGCCAGCTCACCAAGGCAGGGAGCGCCCAATGAAAAACTGTTTTTT
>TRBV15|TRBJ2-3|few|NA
CATSRPRGGTDTQYF
TGTGCCACCAGCAGACCCCGAGGGGGCACAGATACGCAGTATTTT
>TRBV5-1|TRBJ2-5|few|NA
CASSLNQRETQYF
TGCGCCAGCAGCTTGAACCAGCGGGAGACCCAGTACTTC
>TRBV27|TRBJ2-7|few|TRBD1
CASSPLQGRSSYEQYF
TGTGCCAGCAGTCCGCTACAGGGGCGCAGCTCCTACGAGCAGTACTTC
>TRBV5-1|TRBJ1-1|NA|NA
CASSRGWGARVNTEAFF
TGCGCCAGCAGCCGGGGATGGGGGGCGCGGGTGAACACTGAAGCTTTCTTT
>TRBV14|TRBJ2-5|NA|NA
CASSQPGGRRETQYF
TGTGCCAGCAGCCAGCCCGGGGGACGAAGGGAGACCCAGTACTTC
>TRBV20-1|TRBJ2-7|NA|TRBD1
CSATHDRGRYEQYF
TGCAGTGCTACACACGACAGGGGACGCTACGAGCAGTACTTC
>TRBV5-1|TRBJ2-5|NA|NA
CASSLGEGRMETQYF
TGCGCCAGCAGCTTGGGAGAGGGGCGCATGGAGACCCAGTACTTC
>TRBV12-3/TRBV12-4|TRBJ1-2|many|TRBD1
CASSNIGQGNGYTF
TGTGCCAGCAGTAATATAGGACAGGGGAATGGCTACACCTTC
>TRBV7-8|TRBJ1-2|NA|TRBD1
CASSLNRGNYGYTF
TGTGCCAGCAGCTTAAACAGGGGAAACTATGGCTACACCTTC
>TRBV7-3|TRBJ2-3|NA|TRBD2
CASSYRASGTYSTDTQYF
TGTGCCAGCAGCTACAGGGCTAGCGGGACCTATAGCACAGATACGCAGTATTTT
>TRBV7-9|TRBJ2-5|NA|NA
CASSALGGETQYF
TGTGCCAGCAGCGCACTAGGGGGAGAGACCCAGTACTTC
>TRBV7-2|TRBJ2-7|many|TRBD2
CASSRTSGDGYEQYF
TGTGCCAGCAGCCGGACTAGCGGGGATGGGTACGAGCAGTACTTC
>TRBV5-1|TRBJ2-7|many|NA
CASSAWGDVYEQYF
TGCGCCAGCAGCGCCTGGGGGGACGTCTACGAGCAGTACTTC
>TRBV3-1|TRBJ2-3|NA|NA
CASSYQEKRFTDTQYF
TGTGCCAGCAGCTATCAGGAGAAGCGGTTCACAGATACGCAGTATTTT
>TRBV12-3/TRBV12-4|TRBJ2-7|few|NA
CASSFKADSSYEQYF
TGTGCCAGCAGTTTTAAGGCAGATAGCTCCTACGAGCAGTACTTC
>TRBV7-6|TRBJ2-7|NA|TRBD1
CASSSRKGALYEQYF
TGTGCCAGCAGCTCTAGAAAGGGGGCGCTTTACGAGCAGTACTTC
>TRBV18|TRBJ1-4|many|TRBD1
CASSSTRGSNEKLFF
TGTGCCAGCTCATCGACCAGGGGGTCTAATGAAAAACTGTTTTTT
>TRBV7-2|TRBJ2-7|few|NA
CASSLARTTSYEQYF
TGTGCCAGCAGCTTAGCCCGGACAACCTCCTACGAGCAGTACTTC
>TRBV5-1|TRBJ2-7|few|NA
CASSTGLTYEQYF
TGCGCCAGCAGCACCGGACTGACCTACGAGCAGTACTTC
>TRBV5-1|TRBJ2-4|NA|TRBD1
CASSLSGDRAIQYF
TGCGCCAGCAGCTTGAGCGGAGACAGGGCGATTCAGTACTTC
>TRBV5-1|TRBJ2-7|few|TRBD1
CASSSQGVEQYF
TGCGCCAGCAGCTCACAGGGGGTCGAGCAGTACTTC
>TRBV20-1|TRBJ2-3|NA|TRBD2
CSGTTSAKRGGGQYF
TGCAGTGGTACGACTAGCGCAAAAAGAGGTGGCGGGCAGTATTTT
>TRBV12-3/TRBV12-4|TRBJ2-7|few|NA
CASSLRGGYRGRYEQYF
TGTGCCAGCAGTTTAAGAGGGGGGTACAGGGGTCGGTACGAGCAGTACTTC
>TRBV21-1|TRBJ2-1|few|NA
CPLSCSYNEQFF
TGTCCCCTTAGCTGCTCCTACAATGAGCAGTTCTTC
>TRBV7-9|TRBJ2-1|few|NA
CASSPRLPDEQFF
TGTGCCAGCAGCCCCCGACTCCCAGATGAGCAGTTCTTC
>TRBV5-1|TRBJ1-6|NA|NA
CASKLEGFNSPLHF
TGCGCCAGCAAATTAGAGGGATTCAATTCACCCCTCCACTTT
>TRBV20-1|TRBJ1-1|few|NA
CSARGGGRNTEAFF
TGCAGTGCTAGGGGTGGGGGTAGGAACACTGAAGCTTTCTTT
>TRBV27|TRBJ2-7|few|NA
CASSLALGAGSAYEQYF
TGTGCCAGCAGTTTGGCCCTGGGGGCGGGATCGGCCTACGAGCAGTACTTC
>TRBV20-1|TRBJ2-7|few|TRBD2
CSARSTSGDTYEQYF
TGCAGTGCTAGGTCTACTAGCGGGGACACCTACGAGCAGTACTTC
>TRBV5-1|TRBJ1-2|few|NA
CASSFRNGNYGYTF
TGCGCCAGCAGCTTTCGGAACGGTAACTATGGCTACACCTTC
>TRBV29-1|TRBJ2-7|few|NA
CSGLDNEQYF
TGCAGCGGGCTAGATAACGAGCAGTACTTC
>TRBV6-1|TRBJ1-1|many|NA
CASSHGGYTEAFF
TGTGCCAGCAGCCACGGGGGGTACACTGAAGCTTTCTTT
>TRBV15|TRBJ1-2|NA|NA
CATSRDYKAYGYTF
TGTGCCACCAGCAGAGATTACAAGGCCTATGGCTACACCTTC
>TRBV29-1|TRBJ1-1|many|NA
CSVVEGDTEAFF
TGCAGCGTTGTGGAGGGGGACACTGAAGCTTTCTTT
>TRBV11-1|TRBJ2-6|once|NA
CASSLLLRGSGANVLTF
TGTGCCAGCAGCTTACTTTTGCGGGGCTCTGGGGCCAACGTCCTGACTTTC
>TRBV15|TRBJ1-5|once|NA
CATSREGYGRRVTDTQHF
TGTGCCACCAGCAGAGAGGGTTATGGGAGGCGGGTCACAGATACGCAGCATTTT
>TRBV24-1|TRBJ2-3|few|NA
CATSDLQGSGMNTQYF
TGTGCCACCAGTGATTTGCAGGGGAGCGGGATGAATACGCAGTATTTT
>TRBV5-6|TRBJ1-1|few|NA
CASSSNKNTEAFF
TGTGCCAGCAGCTCCAACAAGAACACTGAAGCTTTCTTT
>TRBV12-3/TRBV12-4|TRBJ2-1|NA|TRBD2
CASSLAAVENEQFF
TGTGCCAGCAGTCTAGCGGCCGTAGAGAATGAGCAGTTCTTC
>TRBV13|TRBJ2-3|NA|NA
CASSLESGRGTDTQYF
TGTGCCAGCAGCTTAGAGTCCGGGCGGGGCACAGATACGCAGTATTTT
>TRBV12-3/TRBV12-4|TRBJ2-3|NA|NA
CASRSGTQIAKSDTQYF
TGTGCCAGCAGATCGGGGACACAAATCGCTAAGTCAGATACGCAGTATTTT
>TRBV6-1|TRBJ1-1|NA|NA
CASSDTILSGNTEAFF
TGTGCCAGCAGCGATACCATACTTTCAGGGAACACTGAAGCTTTCTTT
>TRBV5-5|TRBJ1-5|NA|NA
CASSKTTLRNQPQHF
TGTGCCAGCAGCAAGACCACCCTTCGCAATCAGCCCCAGCATTTT
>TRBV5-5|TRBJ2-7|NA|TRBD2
CASSFKRLAVDYEQYF
TGTGCCAGCAGCTTTAAACGACTAGCGGTAGACTACGAGCAGTACTTC
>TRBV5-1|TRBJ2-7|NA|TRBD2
CANSRTSGRPSYEQYF
TGCGCCAACAGCCGGACTAGCGGGAGACCCTCCTACGAGCAGTACTTC
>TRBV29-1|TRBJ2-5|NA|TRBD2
CSVGGLAAETQYF
TGCAGCGTTGGAGGACTAGCGGCGGAGACCCAGTACTTC
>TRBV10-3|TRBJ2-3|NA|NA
CAISGERIRTDTQYF
TGTGCCATCAGTGGAGAGAGGATACGCACAGATACGCAGTATTTT
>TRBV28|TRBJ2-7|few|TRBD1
CASSSGTGGRREQYF
TGTGCCAGCAGTTCCGGGACAGGGGGCCGTCGAGAGCAGTACTTC
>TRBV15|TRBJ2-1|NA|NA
CATSRDRALGGGSYNEQFF
TGTGCCACCAGCAGAGATAGGGCCCTGGGCGGAGGCTCCTACAATGAGCAGTTCTTC
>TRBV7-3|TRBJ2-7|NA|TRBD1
CASSAYRGESYEQYF
TGTGCCAGCAGCGCGTACAGGGGGGAATCCTACGAGCAGTACTTC
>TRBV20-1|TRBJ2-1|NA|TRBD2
CSARGVSGRANWYNEQFF
TGCAGTGCTAGAGGGGTTAGCGGGAGGGCCAATTGGTACAATGAGCAGTTCTTC
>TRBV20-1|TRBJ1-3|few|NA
CSARSGLGNTIYF
TGCAGTGCTAGGTCGGGCCTTGGAAACACCATATATTTT
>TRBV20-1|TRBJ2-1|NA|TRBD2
CSARVLAGQLYNEQFF
TGCAGTGCTAGGGTCCTAGCGGGACAGCTCTACAATGAGCAGTTCTTC
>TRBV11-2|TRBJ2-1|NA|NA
CASSLAGDSYNEQFF
TGTGCCAGCAGCTTAGCGGGCGACTCCTACAATGAGCAGTTCTTC
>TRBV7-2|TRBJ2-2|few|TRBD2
CASSGIGTSGTIGANTGELFF
TGTGCCAGCAGCGGAATAGGGACTAGCGGGACTATAGGCGCGAACACCGGGGAGCTGTTTTTT